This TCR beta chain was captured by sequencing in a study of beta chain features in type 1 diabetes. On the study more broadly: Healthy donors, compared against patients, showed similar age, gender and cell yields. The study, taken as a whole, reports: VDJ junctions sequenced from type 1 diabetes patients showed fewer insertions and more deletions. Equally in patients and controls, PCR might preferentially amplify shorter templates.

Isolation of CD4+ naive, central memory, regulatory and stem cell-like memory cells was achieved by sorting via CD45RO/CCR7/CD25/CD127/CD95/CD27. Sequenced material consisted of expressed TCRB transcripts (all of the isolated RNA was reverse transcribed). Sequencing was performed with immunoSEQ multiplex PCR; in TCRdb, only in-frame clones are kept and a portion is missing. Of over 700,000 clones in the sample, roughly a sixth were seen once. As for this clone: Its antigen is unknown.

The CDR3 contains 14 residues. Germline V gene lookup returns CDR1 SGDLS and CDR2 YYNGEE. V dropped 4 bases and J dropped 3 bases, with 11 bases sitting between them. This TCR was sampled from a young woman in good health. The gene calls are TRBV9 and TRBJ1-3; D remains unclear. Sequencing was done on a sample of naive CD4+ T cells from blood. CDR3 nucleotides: TGTGCCAGCAGCCCGCCCCTAAGTGGAAACACCATATATTTT. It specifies CASSPPLSGNTIYF.